This T cell receptor (beta chain) was sequenced for a study of PD-1 blockade in mismatch repair-deficient tumors (dated by TCRdb to 2016 to 2017). In terms of the full investigation: Between September 2013 and September 2016, 86 consecutive patients with about a dozen mismatch repair-deficient cancer types, all previously treated and progressing, were enrolled in the trial. Tumor-associated T cell clones were tracked in the peripheral blood of patients responding to PD-1 blockade by deep sequencing of TCR CDR3 regions.

The paper's findings and limits, for the study overall: After pembrolizumab, tumor-resident clones, which were often undetectable in blood before treatment, expanded rapidly and then contracted, generally ahead of radiologic responses.

Comments on this clone: What this receptor recognizes is not known. No base quality information exists; no much larger clone differs at one position.

The library was generated by the immunoSEQ multiplex PCR assay. TCRdb took over this immuneACCESS table, retaining in-frame rearrangements with V and J assigned. Such tables are incomplete; in checked studies, under half of the missing clones stem from an unresolved V gene, and the remainder is unexplained. The sample table holds approximately 110,000 clones, of which roughly 80% were seen once. The leading ten clones occupy about 4.5% of the sample. For every enrolled patient, mismatch repair deficiency was confirmed by either polymerase chain reaction or immunohistochemistry. Three patients who responded to pembrolizumab therapy underwent TCR sequencing. In the phase II trial, pembrolizumab PD-1 blockade was tested prospectively in advanced mismatch repair-deficient cancers, no matter which tissue of origin the cancers came from. Peripheral blood T cell samples were collected serially, before PD-1 blockade began and at several time points afterward. Blood sampling times were reported as weeks after the first pembrolizumab dose.

The receptor was derived from an adult with mismatch repair-deficient cancer. The material sequenced was peripheral blood, taken approximately 14 months after starting pembrolizumab.

The sequence in DNA is TGTGCCAGCAGCGTAGAAGCGGGAGGGGGATCCTACGAGCAGTACTTC. Its translation is CASSVEAGGGSYEQYF. The chain employs TRBV9 and TRBJ2-7, and TRBD2 matches 10 of the central bases. The CDR3 contains 16 residues, cysteine and phenylalanine counted. Only the CDR3 region is kept as DNA, spanning 48 bases read in frame from base 1. V lost 0 bases and J lost 1 base, and the count of bases not matched to a germline gene is 4. Looking up the germline V gene yields CDR1 SGDLS and CDR2 YYNGEE.